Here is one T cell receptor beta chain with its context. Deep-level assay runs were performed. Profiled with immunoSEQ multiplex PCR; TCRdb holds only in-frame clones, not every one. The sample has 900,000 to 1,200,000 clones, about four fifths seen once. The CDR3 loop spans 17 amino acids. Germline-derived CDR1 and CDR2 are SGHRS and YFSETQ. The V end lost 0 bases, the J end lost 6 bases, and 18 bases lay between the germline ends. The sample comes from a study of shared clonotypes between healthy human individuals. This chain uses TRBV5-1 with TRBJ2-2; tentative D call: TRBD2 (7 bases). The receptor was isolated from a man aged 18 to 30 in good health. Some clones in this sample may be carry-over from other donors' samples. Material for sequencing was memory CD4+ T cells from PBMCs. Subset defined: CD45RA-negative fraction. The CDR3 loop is CASSLARGGGLAGELFF. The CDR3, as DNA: TGCGCCAGCAGCTTGGCCCGGGGCGGGGGCCTGGCCGGGGAGCTGTTTTTT. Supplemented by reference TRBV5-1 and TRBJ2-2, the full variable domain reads KAGVTQTPRYLIKTRGQQVTLSCSPISGHRSVSWYQQTPGQGLQFLFEYFSETQRNKGNFPGRFSGRQFSNSRSEMNVSTLELGDSALYLCASSLARGGGLAGELFFGEGSRLTVL.